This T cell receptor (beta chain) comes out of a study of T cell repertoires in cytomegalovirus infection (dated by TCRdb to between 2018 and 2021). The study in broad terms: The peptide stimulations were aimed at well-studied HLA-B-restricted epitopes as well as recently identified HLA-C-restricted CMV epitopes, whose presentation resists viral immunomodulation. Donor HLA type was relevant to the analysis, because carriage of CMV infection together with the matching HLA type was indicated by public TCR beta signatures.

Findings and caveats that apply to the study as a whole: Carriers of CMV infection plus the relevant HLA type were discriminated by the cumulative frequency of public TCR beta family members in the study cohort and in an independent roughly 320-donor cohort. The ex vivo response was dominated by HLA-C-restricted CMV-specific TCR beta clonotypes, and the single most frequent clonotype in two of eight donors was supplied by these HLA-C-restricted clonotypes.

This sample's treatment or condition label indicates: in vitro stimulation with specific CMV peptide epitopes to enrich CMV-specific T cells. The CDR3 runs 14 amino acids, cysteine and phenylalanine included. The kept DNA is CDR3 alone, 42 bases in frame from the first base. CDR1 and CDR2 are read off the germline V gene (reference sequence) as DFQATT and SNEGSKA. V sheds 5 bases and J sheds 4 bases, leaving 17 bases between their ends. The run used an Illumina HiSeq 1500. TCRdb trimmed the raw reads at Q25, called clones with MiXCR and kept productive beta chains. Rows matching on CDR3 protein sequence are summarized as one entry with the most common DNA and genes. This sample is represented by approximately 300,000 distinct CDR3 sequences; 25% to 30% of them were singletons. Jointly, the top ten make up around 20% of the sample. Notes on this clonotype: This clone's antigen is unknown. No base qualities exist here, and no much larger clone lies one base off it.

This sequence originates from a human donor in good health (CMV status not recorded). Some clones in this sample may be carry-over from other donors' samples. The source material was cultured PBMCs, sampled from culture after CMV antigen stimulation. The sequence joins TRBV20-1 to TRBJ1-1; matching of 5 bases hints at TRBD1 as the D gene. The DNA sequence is TGCAGTGCTTACCCCACAGGAGCCCGCACTGAAGCTTTCTTT. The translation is CSAYPTGARTEAFF.